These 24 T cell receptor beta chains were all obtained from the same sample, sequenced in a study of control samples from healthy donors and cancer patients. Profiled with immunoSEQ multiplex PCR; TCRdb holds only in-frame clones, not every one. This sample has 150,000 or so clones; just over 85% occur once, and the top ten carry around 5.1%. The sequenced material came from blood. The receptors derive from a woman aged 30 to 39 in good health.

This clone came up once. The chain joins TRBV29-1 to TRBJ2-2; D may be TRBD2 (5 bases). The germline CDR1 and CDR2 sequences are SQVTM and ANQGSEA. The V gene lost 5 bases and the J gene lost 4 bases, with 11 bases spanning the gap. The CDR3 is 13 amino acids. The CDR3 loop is CSVTDSLTGELFF. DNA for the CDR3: TGCAGCGTTACGGACTCGCTCACCGGGGAGCTGTTTTTT.

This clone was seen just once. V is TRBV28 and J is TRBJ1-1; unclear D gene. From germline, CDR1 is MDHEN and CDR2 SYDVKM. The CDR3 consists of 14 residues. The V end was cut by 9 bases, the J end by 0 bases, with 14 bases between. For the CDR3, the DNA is TGTGCCAGTCCTCGGGGTGGCATGAACACTGAAGCTTTCTTT. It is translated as CASPRGGMNTEAFF.

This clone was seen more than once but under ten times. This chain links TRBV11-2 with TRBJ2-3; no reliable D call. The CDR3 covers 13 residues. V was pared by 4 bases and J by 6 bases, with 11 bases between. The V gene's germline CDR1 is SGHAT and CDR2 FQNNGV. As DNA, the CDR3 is TGTGCCAGCAGCTCGGGCGCCCGGGATACGCAGTATTTT. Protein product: CASSSGARDTQYF.

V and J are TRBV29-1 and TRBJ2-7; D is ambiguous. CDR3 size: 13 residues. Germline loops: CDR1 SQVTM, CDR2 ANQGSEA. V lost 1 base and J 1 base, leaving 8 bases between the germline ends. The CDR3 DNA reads TGCAGCGTTGAAGGGGGTCCATCCTACGAGCAGTACTTC. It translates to CSVEGGPSYEQYF.

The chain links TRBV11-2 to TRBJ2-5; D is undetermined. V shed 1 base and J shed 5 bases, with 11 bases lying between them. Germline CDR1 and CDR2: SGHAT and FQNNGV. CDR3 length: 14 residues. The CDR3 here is CASSLGFSRETQYF. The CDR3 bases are TGTGCCAGCAGCTTAGGTTTCTCTCGGGAGACCCAGTACTTC.

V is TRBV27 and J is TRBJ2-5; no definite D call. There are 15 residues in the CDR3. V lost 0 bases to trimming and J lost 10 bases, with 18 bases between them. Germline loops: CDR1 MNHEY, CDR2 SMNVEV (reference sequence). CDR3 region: CASSLSPIQSTLQYF. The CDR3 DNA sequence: TGTGCCAGCAGTTTATCCCCTATCCAAAGCACCCTCCAGTACTTC.

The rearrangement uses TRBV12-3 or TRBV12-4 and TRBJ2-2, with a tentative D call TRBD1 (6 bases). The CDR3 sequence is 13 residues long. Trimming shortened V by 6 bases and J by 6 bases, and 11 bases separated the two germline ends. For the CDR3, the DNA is TGTGCCAGCAGAACAGGGAGTTCCGGGGAGCTGTTTTTT. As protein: CASRTGSSGELFF.

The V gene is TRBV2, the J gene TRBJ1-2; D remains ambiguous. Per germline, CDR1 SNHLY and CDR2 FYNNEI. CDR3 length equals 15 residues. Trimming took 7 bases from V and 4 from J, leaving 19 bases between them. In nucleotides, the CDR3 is TGTGCCAGCAATTCACTCCGGGAGTCCTCCTATGGCTACACCTTC. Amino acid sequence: CASNSLRESSYGYTF.

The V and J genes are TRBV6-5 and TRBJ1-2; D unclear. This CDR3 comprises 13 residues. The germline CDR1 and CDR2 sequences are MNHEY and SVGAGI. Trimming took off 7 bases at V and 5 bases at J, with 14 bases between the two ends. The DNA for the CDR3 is TGTGCCAGCACCCCCTCCATTCAGTATGGCTACACCTTC. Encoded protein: CASTPSIQYGYTF.

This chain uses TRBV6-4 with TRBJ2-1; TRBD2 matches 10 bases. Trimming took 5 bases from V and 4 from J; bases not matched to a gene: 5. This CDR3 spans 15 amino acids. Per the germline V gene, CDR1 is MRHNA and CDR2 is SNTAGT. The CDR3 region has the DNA TGTGCCAGCAGTCCAGCGGGGGGGGGATACAATGAGCAGTTCTTC. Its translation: CASSPAGGGYNEQFF.

CDR3 sequence reads: CASSRDTRRQETQYF. The CDR3 nucleotides read TGTGCCAGCAGTAGGGATACCAGGAGACAAGAGACCCAGTACTTC. The chain carries TRBV2 and TRBJ2-5, with D uncertain. CDR3 length: 15 amino acids. V was shortened by 5 bases and J by 2 bases, with 15 bases between the two germline ends. Germline CDR1 and CDR2: SNHLY and FYNNEI.

This CDR3 is CASSTQVSGELFF. The CDR3 DNA reads as TGTGCCAGCAGCACACAGGTATCCGGGGAGCTGTTTTTT. V is TRBV12-3 or TRBV12-4 and J is TRBJ2-2; possible D gene TRBD1, 5 bases. V dropped 6 bases and J dropped 6 bases, with 11 bases sitting between them. This CDR3 is built from 13 residues.

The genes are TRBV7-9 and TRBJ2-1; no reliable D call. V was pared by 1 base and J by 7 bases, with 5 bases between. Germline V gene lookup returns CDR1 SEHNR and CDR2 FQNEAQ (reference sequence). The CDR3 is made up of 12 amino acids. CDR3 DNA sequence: TGTGCCAGCAGCTTAGGGGTGAATGAGCAGTTCTTC. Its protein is CASSLGVNEQFF.

The CDR3 loop is CASSQVGQGAFYGYTF. The CDR3, as DNA: TGTGCCAGCAGCCAAGTGGGACAGGGGGCGTTCTATGGCTACACCTTC. V usage is TRBV14 and J usage is TRBJ1-2; 12 nucleotides match TRBD1. J gave up 4 bases and V 1 base, and 4 bases lay outside the gene matches. CDR1 and CDR2 from the germline V gene are SGHDN and FVKESK. This CDR3 has 16 residues.

This CDR3 reads CASTDSRDRYTDTQYF. DNA of the CDR3: TGTGCCAGTACCGACAGCCGGGACAGATACACAGATACGCAGTATTTT. This chain connects TRBV19 to TRBJ2-3, with 7 bases identical to TRBD1. The length of the CDR3 is 16 residues. Germline V CDR1 and CDR2: LNHDA, SQIVND (reference sequence). With V trimmed by 7 bases and J by 2 bases, 12 bases remained unmatched. The variable domain in full, completed from reference TRBV19 and TRBJ2-3, reads DGGITQSPKYLFRKEGQNVTLSCEQNLNHDAMYWYRQDPGQGLRLIYYSQIVNDFQKGDIAEGYSVSREKKESFPLTVTSAQKNPTAFYLCASTDSRDRYTDTQYFGPGTRLTVL.

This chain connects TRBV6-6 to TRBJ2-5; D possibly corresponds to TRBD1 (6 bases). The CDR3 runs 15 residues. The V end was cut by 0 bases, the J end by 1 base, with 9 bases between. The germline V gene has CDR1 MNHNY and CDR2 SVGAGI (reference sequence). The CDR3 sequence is CASSYSQGLQETQYF. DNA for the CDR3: TGTGCCAGCAGTTACTCGCAGGGGCTCCAAGAGACCCAGTACTTC.

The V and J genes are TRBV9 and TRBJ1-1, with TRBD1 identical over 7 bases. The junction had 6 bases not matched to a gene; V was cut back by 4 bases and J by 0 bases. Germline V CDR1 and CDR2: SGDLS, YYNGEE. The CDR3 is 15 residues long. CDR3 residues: CASSPDGQVNTEAFF. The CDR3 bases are TGTGCCAGCAGCCCAGATGGACAGGTGAACACTGAAGCTTTCTTT.

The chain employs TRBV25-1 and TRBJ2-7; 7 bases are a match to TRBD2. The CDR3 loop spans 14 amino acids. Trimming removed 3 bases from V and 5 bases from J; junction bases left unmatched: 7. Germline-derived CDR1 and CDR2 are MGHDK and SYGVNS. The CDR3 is CASSDKRGPHEQYF. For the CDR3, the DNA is TGTGCCAGCAGTGATAAGCGGGGCCCGCACGAGCAGTACTTC.

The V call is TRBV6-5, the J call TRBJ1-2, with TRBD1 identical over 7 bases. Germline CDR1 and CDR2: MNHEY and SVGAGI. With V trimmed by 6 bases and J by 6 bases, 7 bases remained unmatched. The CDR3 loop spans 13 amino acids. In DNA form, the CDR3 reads TGTGCCAGCAGCTTGCTACAGGGGAATGGCTACACCTTC. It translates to CASSLLQGNGYTF.

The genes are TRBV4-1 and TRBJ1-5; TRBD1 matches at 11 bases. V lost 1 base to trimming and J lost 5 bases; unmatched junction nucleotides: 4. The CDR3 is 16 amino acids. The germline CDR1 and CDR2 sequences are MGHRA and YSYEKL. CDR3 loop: CASSQGGTGGDQPQHF. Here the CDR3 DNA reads TGCGCCAGCAGCCAAGGAGGGACAGGGGGGGATCAGCCCCAGCATTTT.

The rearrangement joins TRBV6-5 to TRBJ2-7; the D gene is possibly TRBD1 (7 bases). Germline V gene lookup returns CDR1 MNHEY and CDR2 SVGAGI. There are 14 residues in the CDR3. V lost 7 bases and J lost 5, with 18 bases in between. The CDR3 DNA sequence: TGTGCCAGCAATGGCGGAGGGGGCGGCCACGAGCAGTACTTC. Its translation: CASNGGGGGHEQYF.

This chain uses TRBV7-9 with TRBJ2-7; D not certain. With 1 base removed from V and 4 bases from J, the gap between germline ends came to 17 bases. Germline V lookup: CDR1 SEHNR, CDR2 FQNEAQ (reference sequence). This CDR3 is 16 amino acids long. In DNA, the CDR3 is TGTGCCAGCAGCTTAGAGGCGGCAGCAGTCCTTTACGAGCAGTACTTC. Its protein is CASSLEAAAVLYEQYF.

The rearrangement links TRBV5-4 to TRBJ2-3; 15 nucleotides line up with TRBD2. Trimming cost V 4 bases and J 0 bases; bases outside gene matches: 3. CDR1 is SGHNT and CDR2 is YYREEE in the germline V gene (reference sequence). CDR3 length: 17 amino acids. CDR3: CASSPGTSGRSTDTQYF. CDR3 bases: TGTGCCAGCAGCCCGGGGACTAGCGGGAGGAGCACAGATACGCAGTATTTT.

CDR3 amino acids: CASTPLGLGETQYF. CDR3 sequence (DNA): TGTGCCAGCACCCCATTGGGGTTAGGAGAGACCCAGTACTTC. The gene calls are TRBV6-5 and TRBJ2-5, with D uncertain. The germline CDR1 and CDR2 sequences are MNHEY and SVGAGI. The CDR3 runs 14 residues. Trimming cost V 7 bases and J 4 bases, with 16 bases left between them.